This TCR beta chain was identified in a study of human T cells and chemical hapten exposure (dated by TCRdb to the early 2020s). General notes on the study: For sensitization, 2% DPC in acetone was applied to a 2 cm by 2 cm area of upper inner arm skin. Approximately 30 alopecia patients provided blood for TCR sequencing at one to four time points (pre-sensitization, 2, 6 and 24 weeks). The libraries were sequenced as a pool, and the TCR yield per sample differed mostly because of small variations in library volumes within the pool. Peripheral blood TCR repertoire changes were tracked in vivo in alopecia patients during primary and secondary sensitization to the hapten diphenylcyclopropenone (DPC). Throughout the study period of 20 to 30 weeks, patients also received therapeutic DPC doses to the scalp every week. The patient cohort, mostly female, included alopecia areata with under or over 50% scalp involvement, alopecia totalis and alopecia universalis. Patch tests used Finn chambers with 0.01% DPC on the upper back, scored after 6 days by International Contact Dermatitis Research Group standards. Blood was sampled from patients pre-sensitization (week 0) and at 2, 6 and about 24 weeks after DPC sensitization.

This sample's time point label indicates: patch test 3, about 24 weeks after DPC sensitization. Reading the label with the study, this specimen's treatment or condition is: therapeutic diphenylcyclopropenone sensitization with weekly scalp DPC. At every patch-test visit, the blood draw took place before the patch test was put on. Eligible patients were aged 18 to 70, diagnosed with alopecia, deemed suitable for DPC therapy, and excluded if pregnant. Total RNA was extracted from unfractionated whole blood collected in Tempus Blood RNA tubes. A remark on this clonotype: What antigen it recognizes has not been identified. Within one base of it there is no much larger clone, and no base qualities were kept.

V and J lose 5 bases and 2 bases, and a span of 12 bases separates them. For CDR1 and CDR2, the germline V gene lists MDHEN and SYDVKM. The CDR3 spans 14 residues, from the cysteine through the phenylalanine. Just CDR3 DNA is preserved here, 42 bases in frame from base 1. Library method: RACE. This sample was sequenced with a NextSeq 500. During library preparation, unique molecular identifiers were attached to individual cDNA molecules so that TCRs could be counted in a quantitative, reproducible way. For every blood RNA sample, sequencing covered both the TCR alpha and TCR beta chains. Per the source publication's procedure: Samples had a median of roughly 87,000 TCRs, with a range from roughly 23,224 to 750,000. The Decombinator software suite was used to annotate the V, J and CDR3 of the TCR reads. For PS versus PT1 abundance plots, all samples were subsampled to the same number of TCRs (28,000). Expanded TCRs were defined as absent before sensitization and observed at least eight times at the 2-week time point. TCRdb reprocessed the public reads (quality trimming at Q25 with fastp, clone calling with MiXCR) and kept in-frame beta chains. Each entry is one CDR3 protein sequence, shown with its most common DNA and genes. These V and J calls derive from TCRdb rather than the authors' analysis. The sample profile shows roughly 200,000 distinct CDR3 sequences; approximately 24% of them were found once. Roughly 2.4% of the sample rests with the top ten.

The paper as a whole reports these results and caveats: Expanded TCRs formed significantly more large CDR3 similarity clusters than pre-sensitization or healthy control sets, consistent with antigen-driven responses. Because all patients had alopecia, a presumed autoimmune disease, the immune response of the patients might differ from that of healthy individuals. The number of PT1 expanded TCRs positively correlated with patch test score, significant at thresholds 8, 16 and 32 but not 4. Repeated subsampling changed both the strength of the expansion versus patch-test correlation and the threshold at which that correlation became significant. No change with DPC sensitization was found in the number of TCRs above 1 in 1000 frequency, and no evidence of global repertoire structure alterations was found.

The sequencing here drew on whole blood, taken in connection with sensitization to the hapten diphenylcyclopropenone (DPC). The receptor was derived from a middle-aged woman with alopecia areata. Some clones in this sample may be carry-over from other donors' samples. This sequence uses TRBV28 and TRBJ1-2; matching of 5 bases hints at TRBD1 as the D gene. CDR3 protein: CASSRGGGNYGYTF. The nucleotides read TGTGCCAGCAGTCGGGGCGGAGGAAACTATGGCTACACCTTC.